The present T cell receptor beta chain was sequenced within a study of T cells in Graves' hyperthyroidism and ophthalmopathy. In regard to this clonotype: No antigen is known for it.

RNA transcripts yielded amplified TCR beta CDR3 regions. First-round RT-PCR with HTBI primers amplified the TCR CDR3 region. TCRdb ran MiXCR on the multiplex PCR reads and lists one entry per CDR3 protein. The sample yields 300,000 to 500,000 distinct CDR3 sequences, about 15% seen once. Study-level results: In the blood, most expanded thyroid clonotypes above 0.001 appeared as well.

Per the germline V gene, CDR1 is SNHLY and CDR2 is FYNNEI. This CDR3 has 14 residues. The V end lost 2 bases, the J end lost 3 bases, and 11 bases lay between the germline ends. Among the patients, aged 18 to 65, hyperthyroidism was newly diagnosed and had lasted under 2 months. This sequence originates from a young woman with Graves' hyperthyroidism. The sample comprised blood. The chain couples TRBV2 to TRBJ2-7; the D gene is possibly TRBD2 (6 bases). This CDR3 reads CASSEPAGDYEQYF. For the CDR3, the DNA is TGTGCCAGCAGTGAACCAGCGGGCGACTACGAGCAGTACTTC.